These 16 T cell receptor beta chains originate from one sample sequenced in a study of shared clonotypes between healthy human individuals. Here immunoSEQ multiplex PCR was the method, and the copy in TCRdb shows in-frame clones only, minus some. The table includes 950,000 to 1,100,000 clones, about 74% detected once. The sequencing input was memory CD4+ T cells sorted from blood. Stated subset: CD45RA-negative fraction. The receptors were gathered from a man in his late teens or twenties in good health.

The count of this clone is one. The chain links TRBV9 to TRBJ2-5; D perhaps matches TRBD2 (5 bases). This CDR3 is 13 amino acids long. The V end lost 3 bases, the J end lost 5 bases, and 11 bases lay between the germline ends. In germline, CDR1 is SGDLS, CDR2 YYNGEE. The CDR3 loop is CASSASGVETQYF. The DNA of the CDR3 is TGTGCCAGCAGCGCCTCCGGGGTTGAGACCCAGTACTTC.

To note about this clone: A much larger clone lies a single base off, so this may be a read error. The chain has TRBV9 and TRBJ2-2; no clear D gene. Trimming removed 5 bases at V and 3 bases at J, with 5 bases between. The germline V gene encodes CDR1 SGDLS and CDR2 YYNGEE. This CDR3 is built from 12 residues. CDR3 sequence reads: CASREYTGELFF. As DNA, the CDR3 is TGTGCCAGCAGGGAGTACACCGGGGAGCTGTTTTTT.

CDR3 DNA: TGTGCCAGCAGCGAGGCACAAGGCTCACCCCTCCACTTT. It encodes CASSEAQGSPLHF. The V call is TRBV5-6, the J call TRBJ1-6; no reliable D call. The CDR3 runs 13 residues. Deletions cut 4 bases from V and 10 bases from J, with 12 bases between. Germline V lookup: CDR1 SGHDT, CDR2 YYEEEE.

This chain links TRBV10-2 with TRBJ2-2; 7 bases are shared with TRBD1. After removal of 3 bases from V and 1 base from J, the junction contained 2 bases not matched to a gene. The germline gives CDR1 WSHSY, CDR2 SAAADI. The CDR3 extends over 15 amino acids. The CDR3 here is CASSESGGNTGELFF. The DNA for the CDR3 is TGCGCCAGCAGTGAATCAGGGGGGAACACCGGGGAGCTGTTTTTT.

This clone has a single count. The rearrangement links TRBV5-4 to TRBJ2-7, with TRBD1 as a possible D gene (5 bases). V was shortened by 4 bases and J by 0 bases, with 14 bases between the two germline ends. The CDR3 sequence is 15 residues long. Per germline, CDR1 SGHNT and CDR2 YYREEE (reference sequence). This CDR3 reads CASSPQGISSYEQYF. The CDR3 nucleotides read TGTGCCAGCAGCCCCCAGGGAATCAGCTCCTACGAGCAGTACTTC.

The J gene is TRBJ2-1, the V gene TRBV5-1; D is unclear. Trimming took 0 bases from V and 2 from J, leaving 6 bases between them. Germline-derived CDR1 and CDR2 are SGHRS and YFSETQ. This CDR3 region has 14 residues. The CDR3 DNA reads TGCGCCAGCAGCTTGGGGGTAGCCTACAATGAGCAGTTCTTC. The encoded protein is CASSLGVAYNEQFF.

J is TRBJ1-1 and V is TRBV5-8; possibly TRBD1 for D (5 bases). The V and J ends lost 3 bases and 6 bases respectively, with 15 bases between them. The CDR3 length is 14 residues. Germline V gives CDR1 SGHTS, CDR2 YDEGEE. The CDR3 DNA reads as TGTGCCAGCAGCTCTCTTCAGGGTATGCCTGAAGCTTTCTTT. It encodes CASSSLQGMPEAFF.

This sequence joins TRBV30 and TRBJ2-7; the D gene is possibly TRBD2 (6 bases). The CDR3 has 13 residues. Trimming took off 2 bases at V and 2 bases at J, with 10 bases between the two ends. The V gene's germline CDR1 is GTSNPN and CDR2 SVGIG (reference sequence). DNA of the CDR3: TGTGCCTGGAGTCTACTAGCCCCCTACGAGCAGTACTTC. This gives the protein CAWSLLAPYEQYF.

This chain uses TRBV4-1 with TRBJ2-5; D gene ambiguous. Trimming took off 3 bases at V and 5 bases at J, with 16 bases between the two ends. The CDR3 runs to 15 residues. Germline CDR1 is MGHRA and CDR2 is YSYEKL. The CDR3 reads CASSQRTVGWETQYF. CDR3 bases: TGCGCCAGCAGCCAGAGGACGGTGGGGTGGGAGACCCAGTACTTC.

The CDR3 loop is CASGLFQTGANYGYTF. The DNA of the CDR3 is TGTGCTAGTGGTTTGTTCCAGACAGGGGCGAACTATGGCTACACCTTC. V gene TRBV12-5 combines with J gene TRBJ1-2; 8 bases fit TRBD1. The CDR3 covers 16 residues. CDR1 is LGHNT and CDR2 is FRNRAP in the germline V gene. V lost 2 bases to trimming and J lost 2 bases; unmatched junction nucleotides: 7.

The chain employs TRBV11-2 and TRBJ2-5, with a tentative D call TRBD1 (6 bases). The CDR3 is made up of 11 amino acids. V shed 10 bases and J shed 9 bases, with 15 bases lying between them. Germline loops: CDR1 SGHAT, CDR2 FQNNGV. In nucleotides, the CDR3 is TGTGCCATCCTCTTTGGGGGCTCCCAGTACTTC. It encodes CAILFGGSQYF.

This chain connects TRBV5-1 to TRBJ1-1, with D possibly TRBD1 on 5 matching bases. CDR1 and CDR2 (germline): SGHRS, YFSETQ. Trimming pared 0 bases from V and 7 bases from J, leaving 13 bases between. CDR3 length: 14 residues. The CDR3 region has the DNA TGCGCCAGCAGCTTGGCCCCTGGGGGATATGAAGCTTTCTTT. Protein product: CASSLAPGGYEAFF.

This clone turned up a few times. This sequence joins TRBV6-5 and TRBJ1-1, with D perhaps matching TRBD1 (6 bases). The V gene lost 9 bases and the J gene lost 0 bases, with 14 bases spanning the gap. The germline CDR1 and CDR2 sequences are MNHEY and SVGAGI. This CDR3 region has 14 residues. Here the CDR3 reads CARNPGHMNTEAFF. The CDR3, as DNA: TGTGCCAGGAACCCGGGACATATGAACACTGAAGCTTTCTTT.

This sequence joins TRBV30 and TRBJ1-6, with unresolved D. CDR3 length equals 15 residues. Trimming shortened V by 0 bases and J by 4 bases, and 10 bases separated the two germline ends. Germline-derived CDR1 and CDR2 are GTSNPN and SVGIG (reference sequence). The CDR3 DNA reads as TGTGCCTGGAGTGTATCCACTCCATATAATTCACCCCTCCACTTT. This translates into CAWSVSTPYNSPLHF.

The J gene is TRBJ2-5, the V gene TRBV6-5; 9 nucleotides match TRBD2. In germline, CDR1 is MNHEY, CDR2 SVGAGI. This CDR3 region has 14 residues. V trimming: 7 bases; J trimming: 5 bases; junction bases outside the gene matches: 8. The CDR3 DNA reads as TGTGCCAGCAAGGTGGCGGGGGGGCGGGAGACCCAGTACTTC. Its protein is CASKVAGGRETQYF.

The chain uses TRBV7-9 and TRBJ2-4, with no clear D. CDR3 length: 15 amino acids. Germline CDR1 and CDR2: SEHNR and FQNEAQ (reference sequence). The V and J ends lost 4 bases and 1 base respectively, with 11 bases between them. The CDR3 sequence is CASSSVTVAKNIQYF. CDR3 nucleotides: TGTGCCAGCAGCTCCGTCACAGTTGCCAAAAACATTCAGTACTTC. The full variable domain, with the rest looked up from reference TRBV7-9 and TRBJ2-4, is DTGVSQNPRHKITKRGQNVTFRCDPISEHNRLYWYRQTLGQGPEFLTYFQNEAQLEKSRLLSDRFSAERPKGSFSTLEIQRTEQGDSAMYLCASSSVTVAKNIQYFGAGTRLSVL.